Listed here are 19 T cell receptor beta chains from one sample, sequenced in a study of identical twins. TCRdb analysed the 5' RACE reads with MiXCR anew, one entry per CDR3 protein. This sample has approximately 620,000 distinct CDR3 sequences, with over 8.5% found just once. These data were also filed under a second study, of yellow fever vaccine responses in identical twins.

The specimen sequenced was PBMCs. Source of these receptors: a woman between 18 and 30 years old in good health.

The chain combines TRBV4-1 with TRBJ2-1; 13 nucleotides match TRBD2. There are 17 residues in the CDR3. Germline values: CDR1 MGHRA, CDR2 YSYEKL. V trimming: 2 bases; J trimming: 5 bases; junction bases outside the gene matches: 6. The CDR3 coding sequence is TGCGCCAGCAGCCAACCCACTAGCGGGAGGGCCCACAATGAGCAGTTCTTC. As protein: CASSQPTSGRAHNEQFF.

This clonotype occurred many times. CDR3 residues: CATSRVRGYEQYF. CDR3 nucleotides: TGTGCCACCAGCAGAGTTCGCGGCTACGAGCAGTACTTC. The chain has TRBV15 and TRBJ2-7; D gene uncertain. The CDR3 spans 13 residues. The V end lost 1 base, the J end lost 3 bases, and 7 bases lay between the germline ends. Germline V gene lookup returns CDR1 LNHNV and CDR2 YYDKDF (reference sequence). Full variable domain (rest looked up from reference TRBV15 and TRBJ2-7): DAMVIQNPRYQVTQFGKPVTLSCSQTLNHNVMYWYQQKSSQAPKLLFHYYDKDFNNEADTPDNFQSRRPNTSFCFLDIRSPGLGDTAMYLCATSRVRGYEQYFGPGTRLTVT.

This clonotype came up a few times. The chain carries TRBV12-3 or TRBV12-4 and TRBJ2-2; D possibly corresponds to TRBD1 (6 bases). The V and J ends lost 5 bases and 6 bases respectively, with 16 bases between them. The CDR3 spans 15 residues. This chain's CDR3 is CASSEVGGPAGELFF. The CDR3 coding sequence is TGTGCCAGCAGTGAAGTTGGGGGCCCAGCCGGGGAGCTGTTTTTT.

There are a few counts of this clonotype. The J gene is TRBJ2-1, the V gene TRBV20-1; 12 bases agree with TRBD2. The germline V gene has CDR1 DFQATT and CDR2 SNEGSKA (reference sequence). The CDR3 is 15 residues long. V dropped 2 bases and J dropped 8; count of bases not matched to a gene: 7. CDR3 bases: TGCAGTGCTAGACCAACTAGCGGGAGGATCGATGAGCAGTTCTTC. Translated, it gives CSARPTSGRIDEQFF.

The chain is built from TRBV11-3 and TRBJ2-3; 10 bases are shared with TRBD1. This CDR3 contains 15 residues. CDR1 and CDR2 (germline): SGHNT, YENEEA. J lost 5 bases, V lost 1 base, and 3 bases had no gene match. The CDR3 DNA reads as TGTGCCAGCAGCTTAGGACAGGGGGCAATAGATACGCAGTATTTT. This codes for CASSLGQGAIDTQYF.

In its sample, this clonotype was seen a few times. CDR3 protein: CASSLGQSYTGELFF. The CDR3 DNA is TGTGCCAGCAGCTTAGGACAGTCATACACCGGGGAGCTGTTTTTT. The chain joins TRBV5-4 to TRBJ2-2; the D gene is possibly TRBD1 (6 bases). Germline V lookup: CDR1 SGHNT, CDR2 YYREEE (reference sequence). This CDR3 contains 15 residues. Trimming removed 2 bases from V and 3 bases from J, with 11 bases in between.

This clonotype was counted many times. The rearrangement uses TRBV5-5 and TRBJ2-7; D gene uncertain. V lost 1 base to trimming and J lost 7 bases, with 6 bases between them. From germline, CDR1 is SGHKS and CDR2 YYEKEE (reference sequence). The CDR3 loop spans 11 amino acids. The CDR3 is CASSLTEEQYF. The CDR3 nucleotides read TGTGCCAGCAGCTTGACAGAAGAGCAGTACTTC.

The rearrangement joins TRBV7-9 to TRBJ2-3, with D perhaps matching TRBD1 (5 bases). V was cut by 2 bases and J by 4 bases, with 10 bases left in between. Germline lookup yields CDR1 SEHNR and CDR2 FQNEAQ (reference sequence). This CDR3 spans 14 amino acids. For the CDR3, the DNA is TGTGCCAGCAGCTTACCACAGGTCTCAGATACGCAGTATTTT. The encoded protein is CASSLPQVSDTQYF.

This clonotype came up many times. This chain links TRBV12-3 or TRBV12-4 with TRBJ2-7; a possible D gene is TRBD2 (5 bases). This CDR3 spans 14 amino acids. V was trimmed by 2 bases and J by 5 bases, leaving 13 bases between them. CDR3 nucleotides: TGTGCCAGCAGTTTAAGACCCCTCGGGGACGAGCAGTACTTC. Its translation: CASSLRPLGDEQYF.

This clonotype was picked up many times. This chain connects TRBV11-3 to TRBJ2-1; D uncertain. Germline CDR1 and CDR2: SGHNT and YENEEA. The V end lost 3 bases, the J end lost 2 bases, and 5 bases lay between the germline ends. The CDR3 covers 13 residues. CDR3 sequence: CASSFEPYNEQFF. CDR3 sequence (DNA): TGTGCCAGCAGCTTCGAACCCTACAATGAGCAGTTCTTC. Full variable domain (missing parts from reference TRBV11-3 and TRBJ2-1): EAGVVQSPRYKIIEKKQPVAFWCNPISGHNTLYWYLQNLGQGPELLIRYENEEAVDDSQLPKDRFSAERLKGVDSTLKIQPAELGDSAVYLCASSFEPYNEQFFGPGTRLTVL.

V and J are TRBV9 and TRBJ2-7; 8 positions agree with TRBD1. Germline-derived CDR1 and CDR2 are SGDLS and YYNGEE. The CDR3 is 16 residues long. J lost 6 bases, V lost 2 bases, and 13 bases had no gene match. The CDR3 loop reads CASSVDRAGGFFEQYF. DNA of the CDR3: TGTGCCAGCAGCGTGGACAGGGCAGGGGGATTTTTCGAGCAGTACTTC. Based on the CDR3 plus reference TRBV9 and TRBJ2-7, the full variable domain is DSGVTQTPKHLITATGQRVTLRCSPRSGDLSVYWYQQSLDQGLQFLIQYYNGEERAKGNILERFSAQQFPDLHSELNLSSLELGDSALYFCASSVDRAGGFFEQYFGPGTRLTVT.

The J gene is TRBJ2-2, the V gene TRBV20-1; maybe TRBD1 (5 bases). Trimming shortened V by 5 bases and J by 7 bases, and 11 bases separated the two germline ends. Germline-derived CDR1 and CDR2 are DFQATT and SNEGSKA (reference sequence). The CDR3 sequence is 12 residues long. This CDR3 reads CSASGFGGELFF. In nucleotides, the CDR3 is TGCAGTGCTTCAGGGTTCGGCGGGGAGCTGTTTTTT.

This clonotype appeared a few times. V is TRBV7-2 and J is TRBJ2-7; no definite D call. V dropped 3 bases and J dropped 3 bases, with 12 bases sitting between them. This CDR3 spans 14 amino acids. Germline lookup yields CDR1 SGHTA and CDR2 FQGNSA. The CDR3 DNA follows: TGTGCCAGCAGCTTCGGCCAACAACTCTACGAGCAGTACTTC. Its translation is CASSFGQQLYEQYF.

The V and J genes are TRBV29-1 and TRBJ2-7; 10 bases map to TRBD1. This CDR3 is 17 amino acids long. V lost 6 bases, J lost 5 bases, and 19 bases stayed unmatched. From germline, CDR1 is SQVTM and CDR2 ANQGSEA. The CDR3 loop reads CSVLWDRGRGFVNEQYF. In nucleotides, the CDR3 is TGCAGCGTATTGTGGGACAGGGGTAGGGGTTTTGTAAACGAGCAGTACTTC.

The chain couples TRBV20-1 to TRBJ2-1, with D possibly being TRBD2 (5 bases). The CDR3 is 11 residues long. Germline lookup yields CDR1 DFQATT and CDR2 SNEGSKA (reference sequence). Between the trimmed V and J ends, which lost 3 bases and 13 bases, there was a span of 13 bases. The CDR3 bases are TGCAGTGCTAGCATGAGCGGTGGACAGTTCTTC. Amino acids: CSASMSGGQFF.

This clonotype was seen many times. This chain uses TRBV20-1 with TRBJ2-7; 10 bases agree with TRBD2. The length of the CDR3 is 13 residues. The V gene end was trimmed by 8 bases and the J gene end by 1 base; junction bases not matched to a gene: 5. CDR1 and CDR2 from the germline V gene are DFQATT and SNEGSKA (reference sequence). CDR3 in amino acids: CSITSGVSYEQYF. The DNA of the CDR3 is TGCAGTATCACTAGCGGGGTGTCCTACGAGCAGTACTTC.

In its sample, this clonotype was seen a few times. The J gene is TRBJ2-6, the V gene TRBV7-2; D gene ambiguous. Germline loops: CDR1 SGHTA, CDR2 FQGNSA. The CDR3 runs 12 residues. V was trimmed by 7 bases and J by 12 bases, leaving 13 bases between them. Here the CDR3 reads CASTILPAVLTF. As DNA, the CDR3 is TGTGCCAGCACCATCTTACCCGCCGTCCTGACTTTC.

This clonotype was counted a few times. The chain joins TRBV20-1 to TRBJ2-2; D uncertain. V was trimmed by 3 bases and J by 5 bases, leaving 7 bases between them. CDR1 and CDR2 from the germline V gene are DFQATT and SNEGSKA (reference sequence). The CDR3 length is 12 residues. This CDR3 is CSASSGTGELFF. As DNA, the CDR3 is TGCAGTGCTAGCTCTGGTACCGGGGAGCTGTTTTTT.

The sample holds a few counts of this clonotype. The junction shows a germline mismatch at one end, possibly a read error. The gene calls are TRBV12-3 or TRBV12-4 and TRBJ2-2, with D uncertain. The CDR3 runs 13 residues. CDR3 sequence reads: CASTLSVGGELFF. CDR3 in DNA: TGTGCCAGCACTTTATCCGTTGGCGGGGAGCTGTTTTTT.